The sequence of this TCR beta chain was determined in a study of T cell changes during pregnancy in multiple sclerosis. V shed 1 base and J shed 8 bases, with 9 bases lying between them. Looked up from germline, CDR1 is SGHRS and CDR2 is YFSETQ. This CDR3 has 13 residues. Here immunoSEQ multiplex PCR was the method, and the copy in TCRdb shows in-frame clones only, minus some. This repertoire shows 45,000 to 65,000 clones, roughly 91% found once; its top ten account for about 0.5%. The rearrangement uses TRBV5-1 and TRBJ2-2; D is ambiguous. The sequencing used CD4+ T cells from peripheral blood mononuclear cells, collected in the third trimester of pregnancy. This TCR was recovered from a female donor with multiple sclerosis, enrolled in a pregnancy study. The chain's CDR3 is CASSLLRFGELFF. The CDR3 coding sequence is TGCGCCAGCAGCTTGTTGCGGTTTGGGGAGCTGTTTTTT.